These 11 T cell receptor beta chains share one sample of origin, sequenced in a study of blood T cell repertoires in COVID-19. Some clones are missing from TCRdb's copy, which holds only in-frame ones; the method was immunoSEQ multiplex PCR. In the table there are 390,000 or so clones, about 89% of which are singletons. The sample was peripheral blood. These receptors were taken from a woman aged 25 to 45 with COVID-19, enrolled during active disease.

The chain couples TRBV27 to TRBJ2-1, with 12 bases fitting TRBD2. CDR1 and CDR2 from the germline V gene are MNHEY and SMNVEV (reference sequence). J was trimmed by 4 bases and V by 2 bases; bases with no gene match: 6. The CDR3 length is 17 residues. Written as DNA, the CDR3 is TGTGCCAGCAGTTTAAGGTTGACTAGCGGGAGTTACAATGAGCAGTTCTTC. Its protein is CASSLRLTSGSYNEQFF.

The V gene is TRBV19, the J gene TRBJ2-5; 9 nucleotides agree with TRBD2. CDR1 LNHDA and CDR2 SQIVND come from the germline V gene (reference sequence). V lost 4 bases to trimming and J lost 2 bases; unmatched junction nucleotides: 8. There are 16 residues in the CDR3. Here the CDR3 DNA reads TGTGCCAGTAGTACTACCTTGACTAGCGGACAAGAGACCCAGTACTTC. It encodes CASSTTLTSGQETQYF. The complete variable domain, with remaining parts taken from reference TRBV19 and TRBJ2-5, reads DGGITQSPKYLFRKEGQNVTLSCEQNLNHDAMYWYRQDPGQGLRLIYYSQIVNDFQKGDIAEGYSVSREKKESFPLTVTSAQKNPTAFYLCASSTTLTSGQETQYFGPGTRLLVL.

The chain recombines TRBV6-1 with TRBJ2-7, with D possibly being TRBD1 (5 bases). V was shortened by 0 bases and J by 2 bases, with 23 bases between the two germline ends. This CDR3 is built from 19 residues. Germline-derived CDR1 and CDR2 are MNHNS and SASEGT. In nucleotides, the CDR3 is TGTGCCAGCAGTGAAGCGGCTCCTCCTCGGACAAGATTCCCCTACGAGCAGTACTTC. Translating it yields CASSEAAPPRTRFPYEQYF.

This sequence joins TRBV7-3 and TRBJ2-2, with TRBD2 matching 7 bases. After removal of 5 bases from V and 1 base from J, the junction contained 7 bases not matched to a gene. The length of the CDR3 is 16 residues. The germline gives CDR1 SGHTA, CDR2 FQGTGA. CDR3 coding DNA: TGTGCCAGCAGCCCCCGACTAGCCGGGAACACCGGGGAGCTGTTTTTT. Its protein is CASSPRLAGNTGELFF. The variable domain in full, with the rest retrieved from reference TRBV7-3 and TRBJ2-2, is GAGVSQTPSNKVTEKGKYVELRCDPISGHTALYWYRQSLGQGPEFLIYFQGTGAADDSGLPNDRFFAVRPEGSVSTLKIQRTERGDSAVYLCASSPRLAGNTGELFFGEGSRLTVL.

Written as DNA, the CDR3 is TGTGCCAGCAGCTTAGAAGGGACAGGAGTCTACGAGCAGTACTTC. Its protein is CASSLEGTGVYEQYF. The genes are TRBV13 and TRBJ2-7, with 8 bases matching TRBD1. The junction had 5 bases not matched to a gene; V was cut back by 1 base and J by 3 bases. In germline, CDR1 is PRHDT, CDR2 FYEKMQ (reference sequence). This CDR3 spans 15 amino acids.

About this clone itself: One end of the junction varies from germline; a read error may be responsible. J is TRBJ2-5 and V is TRBV7-7; 11 bases are shared with TRBD2. Germline lookup yields CDR1 SSHAT and CDR2 FNYEAQ (reference sequence). The CDR3 spans 17 residues. The CDR3 DNA reads TGTGCTAGCAGCCGGGTGGCTAGCGGGAGGTCCGCGGAGACCCAGTACTTC. This gives the protein CASSRVASGRSAETQYF.

This clone was seen a few times. The V call is TRBV27, the J call TRBJ1-4, with TRBD1 identical over 7 bases. The CDR3 length is 13 residues. The V gene end was trimmed by 6 bases and the J gene end by 7 bases; junction bases not matched to a gene: 5. In germline, CDR1 is MNHEY, CDR2 SMNVEV (reference sequence). CDR3 sequence: CASRLTGREKLFF. The CDR3 nucleotides read TGTGCCAGCAGATTGACAGGGCGTGAAAAACTGTTTTTT.

The chain is built from TRBV5-6 and TRBJ2-7; D gene uncertain. Trimming stripped 0 bases from V and 3 bases from J, with 13 bases between. CDR3 length: 15 residues. In germline, CDR1 is SGHDT, CDR2 YYEEEE. In nucleotides, the CDR3 is TGTGCCAGCAGCTTGGGGCAGATCGTAATCTACGAGCAGTACTTC. It encodes CASSLGQIVIYEQYF.

This rearrangement joins TRBV27 to TRBJ1-1; possible D gene TRBD1, 5 bases. Per germline, CDR1 MNHEY and CDR2 SMNVEV (reference sequence). Trimming cost V 7 bases and J 1 base, with 13 bases left between them. The length of the CDR3 is 14 residues. DNA for the CDR3: TGTGCCAGCACCATCGGGGGGGAGAACACTGAAGCTTTCTTT. This codes for CASTIGGENTEAFF.

The rearrangement links TRBV18 to TRBJ2-3, with 9 bases lining up with TRBD2. CDR3 length equals 16 residues. J lost 5 bases, V lost 6 bases, and 12 bases had no gene match. Germline CDR1 KGHSH, CDR2 LQKENI. The CDR3 nucleotides are TGTGCCAGCTCCGCTCTTAGCGGGAGCGGTATAGATACGCAGTATTTT. Translation gives CASSALSGSGIDTQYF.

The chain links TRBV2 to TRBJ1-5; the D gene is possibly TRBD1 (5 bases). Germline loops: CDR1 SNHLY, CDR2 FYNNEI. The CDR3 extends over 17 amino acids. V dropped 4 bases and J dropped 4 bases, with 20 bases sitting between them. CDR3 sequence reads: CASSGSPGTNLNQPQHF. The CDR3 bases are TGTGCCAGCAGTGGAAGCCCGGGGACTAATTTGAATCAGCCCCAGCATTTT.